Below are 17 T cell receptor beta chains sequenced from a single sample in a study of CD8+ T cells in alopecia areata. Sequencing relied on a cDNA template that was reverse transcribed from extracted RNA. Only in-frame clones appear in the TCRdb table, and some are missing; sequencing was by immunoSEQ multiplex PCR. This sample has 110,000 or so clones; 45% to 60% occur once, and the top ten carry 20% to 25%. Source material: NKG2D-low CD8+ T cells sorted from blood. Receptors were obtained from a human donor with alopecia areata.

This clone was found a few times. The chain employs TRBV4-1 and TRBJ2-7; 9 nucleotides line up with TRBD1. The CDR3 totals 19 residues. V trimming: 1 base; J trimming: 2 bases; junction bases outside the gene matches: 15. Per germline, CDR1 MGHRA and CDR2 YSYEKL. The DNA for the CDR3 is TGCGCCAGCAGCCAAGTATTCCCCGTGGGGGGACAGGGCCCCTACGAGCAGTACTTC. It translates to CASSQVFPVGGQGPYEQYF.

CDR3 sequence (DNA): TGTGCCAGCAGCCACGGGACTAGCGGGACCAGGTACGAGCAGTACTTC. Translation: CASSHGTSGTRYEQYF. The rearrangement joins TRBV7-8 to TRBJ2-7; 13 bases align to TRBD2. This CDR3 spans 16 amino acids. Germline V lookup: CDR1 SGHVS, CDR2 FQNEAQ. With 5 bases clipped from V and 4 bases from J, the junction kept 8 bases outside the gene matches.

In this sample, this clone turned up a few times. The chain is built from TRBV5-1 and TRBJ2-7, with unresolved D. This CDR3 is built from 14 residues. V was trimmed by 2 bases and J by 5 bases, leaving 14 bases between them. Germline CDR1 reads SGHRS; CDR2 reads YFSETQ. The DNA for the CDR3 is TGCGCCAGCAGCTTAACTACCCAATACGACGAGCAGTACTTC. This gives the protein CASSLTTQYDEQYF.

This chain joins TRBV7-9 and TRBJ2-7; the match to TRBD1 covers 9 bases. Germline V gene lookup returns CDR1 SEHNR and CDR2 FQNEAQ (reference sequence). CDR3 length: 19 amino acids. Losses at the gene ends were 4 bases for V and 2 bases for J; bases not matched to a gene: 18. The CDR3 DNA is TGTGCCAGCAGCTCCACCGTCCCGGGACAGGGTACGGTTCCCTACGAGCAGTACTTC. It translates to CASSSTVPGQGTVPYEQYF.

In this sample, this clone turned up a few times. The J gene is TRBJ2-1, the V gene TRBV19; weak D call: TRBD1 (6 bases). The CDR3 sequence is 10 residues long. CDR1 LNHDA and CDR2 SQIVND come from the germline V gene (reference sequence). V shed 6 bases and J shed 9 bases, with 6 bases lying between them. The CDR3 region has the DNA TGTGCCAGTAGAGGGGGTGAGCAGTTCTTC. Translation gives CASRGGEQFF.

The chain employs TRBV5-1 and TRBJ2-7, with 7 bases identical to TRBD2. Germline-derived CDR1 and CDR2 are SGHRS and YFSETQ. Trimming cost V 4 bases and J 2 bases; bases outside gene matches: 3. This CDR3 comprises 13 residues. DNA of the CDR3: TGCGCCAGCAGCGGGCTAGCGGCCTACGAGCAGTACTTC. This sequence encodes CASSGLAAYEQYF.

This clone was counted a single time. The V call is TRBV13, the J call TRBJ2-1, with TRBD1 identical over 8 bases. The junction had 5 bases not matched to a gene; V was cut back by 5 bases and J by 5 bases. The CDR3 has 14 residues. Germline CDR1 is PRHDT and CDR2 is FYEKMQ (reference sequence). This chain's CDR3 is CASSPRGRNNEQFF. The CDR3 DNA is TGTGCCAGCAGCCCCAGGGGGCGCAACAATGAGCAGTTCTTC.

This clone has more than one count but fewer than ten. The rearrangement joins TRBV11-2 to TRBJ2-3, with TRBD2 identical over 12 bases. The CDR3 is made up of 15 amino acids. Trimming at V came to 4 bases and at J to 5 bases, leaving 4 bases not matched to a gene. CDR1 is SGHAT, CDR2 FQNNGV, per germline. CDR3 sequence reads: CASSWTSGIGDTQYF. The CDR3, as DNA: TGTGCCAGCAGCTGGACTAGCGGGATAGGAGATACGCAGTATTTT.

V gene TRBV13 combines with J gene TRBJ2-7; tentatively, D is TRBD2 (6 bases). Germline CDR1 PRHDT, CDR2 FYEKMQ (reference sequence). V was pared by 4 bases and J by 3 bases, with 19 bases between. This CDR3 has 16 amino acids. The CDR3 coding sequence is TGTGCCAGCAGCTCATCGACGGGAGAGCGGCTCTACGAGCAGTACTTC. Residues: CASSSSTGERLYEQYF.

The chain has TRBV19 and TRBJ1-2; the match to TRBD1 covers 7 bases. The CDR3 runs to 13 residues. V gave up 7 bases and J gave up 6 bases; unmatched junction bases: 8. Germline CDR1 reads LNHDA; CDR2 reads SQIVND (reference sequence). The CDR3 bases are TGTGCCAGTACCCAAAGGGGGCCGGATGGCTACACCTTC. Its translation is CASTQRGPDGYTF. Looking up the rest from reference TRBV19 and TRBJ1-2 gives the full variable domain: DGGITQSPKYLFRKEGQNVTLSCEQNLNHDAMYWYRQDPGQGLRLIYYSQIVNDFQKGDIAEGYSVSREKKESFPLTVTSAQKNPTAFYLCASTQRGPDGYTFGSGTRLTVV.

This clone appeared once. The chain couples TRBV2 to TRBJ2-3, with a tentative D call TRBD1 (7 bases). This CDR3 region has 17 residues. V dropped 0 bases and J dropped 6 bases, with 19 bases sitting between them. Germline CDR1 and CDR2: SNHLY and FYNNEI. The CDR3 DNA reads TGTGCCAGCAGTGAAGCGGCGGGGACAGTAATATCGGATACGCAGTATTTT. Protein sequence: CASSEAAGTVISDTQYF.

The V call is TRBV29-1, the J call TRBJ2-7, with D unclear. The ends were cut back, 0 bases at V and 1 base at J, with 13 bases in the middle. CDR1 and CDR2 (germline): SQVTM, ANQGSEA. The CDR3 has 15 amino acids. The CDR3 coding sequence is TGCAGCGTTGAAGATCGAGACGGTGGGTCCTACGAGCAGTACTTC. Protein product: CSVEDRDGGSYEQYF.

The V call is TRBV7-9, the J call TRBJ2-6; the match to TRBD1 covers 11 bases. V shed 3 bases, J shed 0 bases, and the junction held 7 bases outside the gene matches. Germline CDR1 and CDR2: SEHNR and FQNEAQ (reference sequence). The CDR3 is 19 amino acids. CDR3 coding DNA: TGTGCCAGCAGCTTTCTGGGACAGGGGGTTTCCTCTGGGGCCAACGTCCTGACTTTC. Translating it yields CASSFLGQGVSSGANVLTF.

The rearrangement links TRBV13 to TRBJ2-3; D perhaps matches TRBD1 (5 bases). The CDR3 is 15 residues long. CDR1 is PRHDT and CDR2 is FYEKMQ in the germline V gene (reference sequence). V lost 4 bases to trimming and J lost 1 base, with 12 bases between them. The CDR3 is CASSYPTGGTDTQYF. CDR3 bases: TGTGCCAGCAGCTACCCTACAGGAGGCACAGATACGCAGTATTTT.

The CDR3 nucleotides read TGTGCCACCAGTAGACAGGGGGTTAATGGCTACACCTTC. Its translation: CATSRQGVNGYTF. This chain connects TRBV15 to TRBJ1-2, with 9 nucleotides matching TRBD1. This CDR3 spans 13 amino acids. V trimming: 6 bases; J trimming: 6 bases; junction bases outside the gene matches: 5. The V gene's germline CDR1 is LNHNV and CDR2 YYDKDF (reference sequence).

The DNA of the CDR3 is TGTGCCAGCAGCTTAGGCGATCAGCCCCAGCATTTT. Its protein product is CASSLGDQPQHF. This chain joins TRBV13 and TRBJ1-5; D gene ambiguous. V was pared by 0 bases and J by 5 bases, with 2 bases between. The CDR3 has 12 residues. The germline V gene encodes CDR1 PRHDT and CDR2 FYEKMQ (reference sequence).

This clone came up a few times. CDR3 nucleotides: TGTGCCAGCAGCTTGACCGGGCAGATCTCCTACGAGCAGTACTTC. It codes for CASSLTGQISYEQYF. The V and J genes are TRBV5-4 and TRBJ2-7; D ambiguous. Trimming removed 1 base at V and 0 bases at J, with 11 bases between. Germline-derived CDR1 and CDR2 are SGHNT and YYREEE (reference sequence). The CDR3 runs 15 residues.